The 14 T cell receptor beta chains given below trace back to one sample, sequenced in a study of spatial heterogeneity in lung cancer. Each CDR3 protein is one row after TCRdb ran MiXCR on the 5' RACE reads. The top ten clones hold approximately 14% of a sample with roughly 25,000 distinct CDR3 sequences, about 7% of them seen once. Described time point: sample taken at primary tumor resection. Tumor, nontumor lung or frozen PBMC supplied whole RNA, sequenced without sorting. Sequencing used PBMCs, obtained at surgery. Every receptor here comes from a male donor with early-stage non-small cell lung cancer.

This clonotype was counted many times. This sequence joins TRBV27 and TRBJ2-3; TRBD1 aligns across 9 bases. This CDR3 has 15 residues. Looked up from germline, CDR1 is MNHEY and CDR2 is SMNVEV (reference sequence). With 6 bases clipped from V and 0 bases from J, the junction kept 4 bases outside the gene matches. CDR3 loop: CASRPQGASTDTQYF. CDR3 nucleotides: TGTGCCAGCAGACCACAGGGGGCTAGCACAGATACGCAGTATTTT.

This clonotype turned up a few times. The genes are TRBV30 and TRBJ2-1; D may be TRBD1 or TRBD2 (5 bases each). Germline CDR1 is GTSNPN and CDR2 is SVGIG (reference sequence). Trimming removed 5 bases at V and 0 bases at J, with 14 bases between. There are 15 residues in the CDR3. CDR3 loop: CAWRWGRSSYNEQFF. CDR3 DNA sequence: TGTGCCTGGCGCTGGGGACGGAGCTCCTACAATGAGCAGTTCTTC.

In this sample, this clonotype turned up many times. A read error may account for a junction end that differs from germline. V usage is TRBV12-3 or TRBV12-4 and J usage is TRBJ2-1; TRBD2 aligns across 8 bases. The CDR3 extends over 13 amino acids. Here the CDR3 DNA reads TGTGCCAGCAATTTAGCGGGATTGGATGAGCAGTTCTTC. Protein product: CASNLAGLDEQFF.

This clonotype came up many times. The CDR3 spells CAIRSGPTSGAKNIQYF. The DNA of the CDR3 is TGTGCCATCAGGAGTGGGCCGACTAGCGGCGCCAAAAACATTCAGTACTTC. This chain connects TRBV10-3 to TRBJ2-4; 9 bases line up with TRBD2. Germline V gene lookup returns CDR1 ENHRY and CDR2 SYGVKD. J lost 1 base, V lost 6 bases, and 10 bases had no gene match. The CDR3 runs 17 residues.

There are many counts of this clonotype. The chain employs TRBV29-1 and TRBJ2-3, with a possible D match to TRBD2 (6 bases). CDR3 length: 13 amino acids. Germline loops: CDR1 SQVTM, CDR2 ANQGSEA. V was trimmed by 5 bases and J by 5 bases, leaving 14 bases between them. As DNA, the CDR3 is TGCAGCGTTCTTCCGGGAGATATAGATACGCAGTATTTT. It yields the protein CSVLPGDIDTQYF.

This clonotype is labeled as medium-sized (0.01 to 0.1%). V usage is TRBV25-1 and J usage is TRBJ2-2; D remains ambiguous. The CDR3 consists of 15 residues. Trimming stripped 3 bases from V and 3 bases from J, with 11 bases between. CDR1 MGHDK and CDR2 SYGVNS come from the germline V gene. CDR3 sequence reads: CASSDSQTHTGELFF. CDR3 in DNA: TGTGCCAGCAGTGACTCACAGACGCACACCGGGGAGCTGTTTTTT.

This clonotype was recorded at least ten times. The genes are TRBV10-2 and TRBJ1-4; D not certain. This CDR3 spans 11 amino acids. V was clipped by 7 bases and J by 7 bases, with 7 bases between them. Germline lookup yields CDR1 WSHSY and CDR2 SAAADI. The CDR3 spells CASMSGEKLFF. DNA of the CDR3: TGCGCCAGCATGAGCGGTGAAAAACTGTTTTTT.

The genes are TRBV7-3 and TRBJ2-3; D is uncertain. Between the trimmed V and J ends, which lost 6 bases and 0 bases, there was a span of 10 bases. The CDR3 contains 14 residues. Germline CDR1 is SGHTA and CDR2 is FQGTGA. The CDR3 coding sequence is TGTGCCAGCAGTCCCTTAGGGAGCACAGATACGCAGTATTTT. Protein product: CASSPLGSTDTQYF. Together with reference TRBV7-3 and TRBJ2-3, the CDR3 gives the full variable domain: GAGVSQTPSNKVTEKGKYVELRCDPISGHTALYWYRQSLGQGPEFLIYFQGTGAADDSGLPNDRFFAVRPEGSVSTLKIQRTERGDSAVYLCASSPLGSTDTQYFGPGTRLTVL.

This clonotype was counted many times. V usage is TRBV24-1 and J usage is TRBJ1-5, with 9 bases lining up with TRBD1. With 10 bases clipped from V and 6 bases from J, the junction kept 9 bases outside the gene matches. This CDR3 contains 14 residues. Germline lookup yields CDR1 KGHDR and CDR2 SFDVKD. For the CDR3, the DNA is TGTGCCACAAAGGGACAGGGACTCGGTCAGCCCCAGCATTTT. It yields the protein CATKGQGLGQPQHF.

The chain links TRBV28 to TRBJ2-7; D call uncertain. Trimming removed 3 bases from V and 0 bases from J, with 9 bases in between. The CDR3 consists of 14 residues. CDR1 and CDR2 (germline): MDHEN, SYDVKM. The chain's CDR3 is CASSFLRTSYEQYF. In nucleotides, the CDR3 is TGTGCCAGCAGTTTCCTTCGCACCTCCTACGAGCAGTACTTC.

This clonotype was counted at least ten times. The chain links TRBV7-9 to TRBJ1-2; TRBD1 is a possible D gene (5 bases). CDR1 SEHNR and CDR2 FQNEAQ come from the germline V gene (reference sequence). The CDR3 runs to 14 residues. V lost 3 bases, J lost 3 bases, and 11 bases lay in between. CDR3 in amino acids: CASSFGAVDYGYTF. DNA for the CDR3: TGTGCCAGCAGCTTTGGGGCGGTAGACTATGGCTACACCTTC.

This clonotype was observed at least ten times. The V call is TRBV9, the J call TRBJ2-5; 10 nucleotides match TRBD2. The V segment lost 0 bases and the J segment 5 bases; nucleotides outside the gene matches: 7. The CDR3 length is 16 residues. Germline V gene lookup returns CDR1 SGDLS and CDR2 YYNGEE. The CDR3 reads CASSVEAGGPWETQYF. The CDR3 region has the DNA TGTGCCAGCAGCGTAGAAGCGGGAGGGCCTTGGGAGACCCAGTACTTC.

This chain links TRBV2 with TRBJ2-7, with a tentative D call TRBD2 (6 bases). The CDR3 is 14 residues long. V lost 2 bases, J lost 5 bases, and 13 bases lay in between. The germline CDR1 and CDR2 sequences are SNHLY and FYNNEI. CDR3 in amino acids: CASSETWEADEQYF. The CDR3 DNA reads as TGTGCCAGCAGTGAAACGTGGGAGGCGGACGAGCAGTACTTC.

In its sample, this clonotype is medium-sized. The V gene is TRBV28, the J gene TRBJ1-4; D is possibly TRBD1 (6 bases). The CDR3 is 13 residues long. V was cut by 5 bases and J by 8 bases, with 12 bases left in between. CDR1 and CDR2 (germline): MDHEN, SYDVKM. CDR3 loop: CASSPADSEKLFF. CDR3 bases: TGTGCCAGCAGTCCTGCGGACAGCGAAAAACTGTTTTTT.